These T cell receptor beta chains were read from a single sample in a study of vaccination effects on CD4 cells after COVID-19. Assay used: immunoSEQ multiplex PCR; TCRdb lists only in-frame clones, some missing. Of 35,000 to 40,000 clones in the sample, 60% to 75% are singletons; the top ten hold less than 3.5%. Antigens of these TCRs are unknown. The specimen was CD4+ T cells from PBMCs cultured without peptide, collected before COVID-19 vaccination. These receptors were obtained from a human donor who received a COVID-19 vaccine. CDR3s include the opening cysteine and the closing phenylalanine or tryptophan. The D gene is left open where the match is weak. The listing skips clone size in some rows; elsewhere it reads once, few, many or a size class.

v_gene: TRBV19
abundance: .
j_gene: TRBJ2-5
d_gene: .
CDR3nt: TGTGCCTGTCGAGCCCCTGTTGGGGGGACCCAGTACTTC
CDR3aa: CACRAPVGGTQYF

v_gene: TRBV6-5
abundance: few
j_gene: TRBJ2-7
d_gene: .
CDR3nt: TGTGCCAGCAGCCCCACTAGACGGCGCGAGCAGTACTTC
CDR3aa: CASSPTRRREQYF

v_gene: TRBV6-6
abundance: .
j_gene: TRBJ2-7
d_gene: .
CDR3nt: TGTGCCAGCAGTTTCTCCGGGACCCAAGGGTACTTC
CDR3aa: CASSFSGTQGYF

v_gene: TRBV6-4
abundance: .
j_gene: TRBJ2-3
d_gene: .
CDR3nt: TGTGCCAGCAGTGACAATACGCAGTATTTT
CDR3aa: CASSDNTQYF

v_gene: TRBV28
abundance: medium-sized
j_gene: TRBJ1-1
d_gene: TRBD1
CDR3nt: TGTGCCAGCACATTCGGGACAGCGAACACTGAAGCTTTCTTT
CDR3aa: CASTFGTANTEAFF

v_gene: TRBV20-1
abundance: .
j_gene: TRBJ1-4
d_gene: .
CDR3nt: TGCAGTGCTAGTAAGGGTAATGAAAAACTGTTTTTT
CDR3aa: CSASKGNEKLFF

v_gene: TRBV14
abundance: .
j_gene: TRBJ2-2
d_gene: .
CDR3nt: TGTGCCAGCAGCCAAGTCCAGGAGCTGTTTTTT
CDR3aa: CASSQVQELFF

v_gene: TRBV29-1
abundance: few
j_gene: TRBJ2-2
d_gene: .
CDR3nt: TGCAGCGTAGAAGACAGGTTAAACGGGGAGCTGTTTTTT
CDR3aa: CSVEDRLNGELFF

v_gene: TRBV12-3/TRBV12-4
abundance: .
j_gene: TRBJ1-2
d_gene: .
CDR3nt: TGTGCCAGCAGCCGGACGGGCTTTGGCTACACCTTC
CDR3aa: CASSRTGFGYTF

v_gene: TRBV19
abundance: .
j_gene: TRBJ2-2
d_gene: TRBD2
CDR3nt: TGTGCCAGTAGTGGGGTAGCGGGGGGGCCTGCCGGGGAGCTGTTTTTT
CDR3aa: CASSGVAGGPAGELFF

v_gene: TRBV5-1
abundance: .
j_gene: TRBJ2-7
d_gene: .
CDR3nt: TGCGCCAGCAGGTCGGGCCCCCACTCCTACGAGCAGTACTTC
CDR3aa: CASRSGPHSYEQYF

v_gene: TRBV28
abundance: few
j_gene: TRBJ2-7
d_gene: TRBD1
CDR3nt: TGTGCCAGCAGATCAACAGGGGGCGCTTCCTACGAGCAGTACTTC
CDR3aa: CASRSTGGASYEQYF

v_gene: TRBV18
abundance: once
j_gene: TRBJ2-4
d_gene: .
CDR3nt: TGTGCCAGCTCAGGGGAACTAGCCAAAAACATTCAGTACTTC
CDR3aa: CASSGELAKNIQYF

v_gene: TRBV30
abundance: .
j_gene: TRBJ1-1
d_gene: .
CDR3nt: TGTGCCTGGAGTGTACGACAACACAAAAGCGCTGAAGCTTTCTTT
CDR3aa: CAWSVRQHKSAEAFF

v_gene: TRBV28
abundance: few
j_gene: TRBJ2-7
d_gene: .
CDR3nt: TGTGCCAGCAGCCCCTGGGGTAGTGGCTCCTACGAGCAGTACTTC
CDR3aa: CASSPWGSGSYEQYF

v_gene: TRBV30
abundance: .
j_gene: TRBJ1-2
d_gene: .
CDR3nt: TGTGCCTGGAGTCCGGACGGAGCTCCCGGCTATGGCTACACCTTC
CDR3aa: CAWSPDGAPGYGYTF

v_gene: TRBV10-3
abundance: .
j_gene: TRBJ1-3
d_gene: .
CDR3nt: TGTGCCGCGACCGGTACCGACTCTGGAAACACCATATATTTT
CDR3aa: CAATGTDSGNTIYF

v_gene: TRBV4-2
abundance: .
j_gene: TRBJ2-3
d_gene: .
CDR3nt: TGTGCCAGCAGCCAAGAAGGCTACGGGCAGGCTTCCACAGATACGCAGTATTTT
CDR3aa: CASSQEGYGQASTDTQYF

v_gene: TRBV3-1/TRBV3-2
abundance: .
j_gene: TRBJ2-1
d_gene: .
CDR3nt: TGTGCCAGCAGCCAGGTGGGTCGACGACGCCAGGGGAATGAGCAGTTCTTC
CDR3aa: CASSQVGRRRQGNEQFF

v_gene: TRBV3-1/TRBV3-2
abundance: .
j_gene: TRBJ1-1
d_gene: .
CDR3nt: TGTGCCAGCGGGGCGATGGGGAACACTGAAGCTTTCTTT
CDR3aa: CASGAMGNTEAFF

v_gene: TRBV6-1
abundance: .
j_gene: TRBJ2-6
d_gene: TRBD2
CDR3nt: TGTGCCAGCAGTGGGGGCAGCGGGGTTTCTTTCGCCAACGTCCTGACTTTC
CDR3aa: CASSGGSGVSFANVLTF

v_gene: TRBV5-4
abundance: .
j_gene: TRBJ1-2
d_gene: .
CDR3nt: TGTGCCAGCAGCCCCCGGGACATAGGCTATGGCTACACCTTC
CDR3aa: CASSPRDIGYGYTF

v_gene: TRBV9
abundance: .
j_gene: TRBJ1-1
d_gene: .
CDR3nt: TGTGCCAGCAGCGTCGCGGTGGGGGGTTTGAACACTGAAGCTTTCTTT
CDR3aa: CASSVAVGGLNTEAFF

v_gene: TRBV5-1
abundance: once
j_gene: TRBJ2-3
d_gene: TRBD1
CDR3nt: TGCGCCAGGAGAGCCTCGGGACAGGCCACCACAGATACGCAGTATTTT
CDR3aa: CARRASGQATTDTQYF

v_gene: TRBV6-2/TRBV6-3
abundance: few
j_gene: TRBJ1-1
d_gene: .
CDR3nt: TGTGCCAGCAGTTACGAGGGAAACACTGAAGCTTTCTTT
CDR3aa: CASSYEGNTEAFF

v_gene: TRBV5-1
abundance: .
j_gene: TRBJ2-3
d_gene: TRBD2
CDR3nt: TGCGCCAGCCAACCCGGGGGGGACGCAGATACGCAGTATTTT
CDR3aa: CASQPGGDADTQYF

v_gene: TRBV4-3
abundance: .
j_gene: TRBJ1-1
d_gene: .
CDR3nt: TGCGCCAGCAGCTTTCGAATGAACACTGAAGCTTTCTTT
CDR3aa: CASSFRMNTEAFF

v_gene: TRBV29-1
abundance: .
j_gene: TRBJ1-4
d_gene: TRBD1
CDR3nt: TGCAGCGGTTCGACAGGGCCTAATGAAAAACTGTTTTTT
CDR3aa: CSGSTGPNEKLFF

v_gene: TRBV9
abundance: .
j_gene: TRBJ1-6
d_gene: .
CDR3nt: TGTGCCAGCAGCGTAGGCCAGGGAGGTTCACCCCTCCACTTT
CDR3aa: CASSVGQGGSPLHF

v_gene: TRBV7-7
abundance: .
j_gene: TRBJ1-1
d_gene: .
CDR3nt: TGTGCTAGCAGCTCAGAAAGGGACACTGAAGCTTTCTTT
CDR3aa: CASSSERDTEAFF

v_gene: TRBV5-6
abundance: .
j_gene: TRBJ2-7
d_gene: .
CDR3nt: TGTGCCAGCAGCCCCGGGGCCATGGTTGAGCAGTACTTC
CDR3aa: CASSPGAMVEQYF

v_gene: TRBV5-1
abundance: .
j_gene: TRBJ2-7
d_gene: TRBD2
CDR3nt: TGCGCCAGCAGCTTGCCGGGTCTAGCGGGAGGTTTCTCCTACGAGCAGTACTTC
CDR3aa: CASSLPGLAGGFSYEQYF

v_gene: TRBV11-3
abundance: .
j_gene: TRBJ2-1
d_gene: TRBD1
CDR3nt: TGTGCCAGCAGCTTCAGCCAGGGGGCCTACAATGAGCAGTTCTTC
CDR3aa: CASSFSQGAYNEQFF

v_gene: TRBV7-2
abundance: medium-sized
j_gene: TRBJ2-5
d_gene: .
CDR3nt: TGTGCCAGCAGCTTACGCATTCAAGAGACCCAGTACTTC
CDR3aa: CASSLRIQETQYF

v_gene: TRBV7-2
abundance: .
j_gene: TRBJ1-4
d_gene: TRBD1
CDR3nt: TGTGCCAGCAGCTCGGGACAGGGGAATGAAAAACTGTTTTTT
CDR3aa: CASSSGQGNEKLFF

v_gene: TRBV6-1
abundance: .
j_gene: TRBJ2-4
d_gene: .
CDR3nt: TGTGCCAGCAGTGAAAGGGGGGGCCTAGCCAAAAACATTCAGTACTTC
CDR3aa: CASSERGGLAKNIQYF

v_gene: TRBV11-2
abundance: .
j_gene: TRBJ2-4
d_gene: .
CDR3nt: TGTGCCAGCAGCTTAACCCCAGCCAAAAACATTCAGTACTTC
CDR3aa: CASSLTPAKNIQYF

v_gene: TRBV27
abundance: few
j_gene: TRBJ1-1
d_gene: .
CDR3nt: TGTGCCAGCAGTTTAAGGGGGACCACTGAAGCTTTCTTT
CDR3aa: CASSLRGTTEAFF

v_gene: TRBV28
abundance: once
j_gene: TRBJ2-7
d_gene: .
CDR3nt: TGTGCCAGCAGTTTTTTGGACAGACAATTCTACGAGCAGTACTTC
CDR3aa: CASSFLDRQFYEQYF

v_gene: TRBV7-8
abundance: .
j_gene: TRBJ2-1
d_gene: .
CDR3nt: TGTGCCAGCAGCTCGGCCGGGACTTTTACCTACAATGAGCAGTTCTTC
CDR3aa: CASSSAGTFTYNEQFF

v_gene: TRBV2
abundance: few
j_gene: TRBJ1-3
d_gene: .
CDR3nt: TGTGCCAGCAGTGAAGCAGAAGGACACGGAAACACCATATATTTT
CDR3aa: CASSEAEGHGNTIYF

v_gene: TRBV9
abundance: .
j_gene: TRBJ1-6
d_gene: .
CDR3nt: TGTGCCAGCATAGCATTGGGCCCTTCACCCCTCCACTTT
CDR3aa: CASIALGPSPLHF

v_gene: TRBV19
abundance: .
j_gene: TRBJ1-5
d_gene: TRBD1
CDR3nt: TGTGCCAGTAGATCAACCCAGGGGGCCCGGCAGCCCCAGCATTTT
CDR3aa: CASRSTQGARQPQHF

v_gene: TRBV2
abundance: .
j_gene: TRBJ2-7
d_gene: TRBD1
CDR3nt: TGTGCCAGCAGCGGACAGGGGGGCGAGCAGTACTTC
CDR3aa: CASSGQGGEQYF

v_gene: TRBV6-5
abundance: .
j_gene: TRBJ1-2
d_gene: .
CDR3nt: TGTGCCAGCAGTTCTCTCGAGGGACTTAATGGCTACACCTTC
CDR3aa: CASSSLEGLNGYTF

v_gene: TRBV19
abundance: .
j_gene: TRBJ2-3
d_gene: .
CDR3nt: TGTGCCAGTAAAGTGGGTCGCAGCACAGATACGCAGTATTTT
CDR3aa: CASKVGRSTDTQYF

v_gene: TRBV29-1
abundance: .
j_gene: TRBJ1-2
d_gene: .
CDR3nt: TGCAGCGTTGGGACAGCAGGCTACACCTTC
CDR3aa: CSVGTAGYTF

v_gene: TRBV18
abundance: .
j_gene: TRBJ1-1
d_gene: TRBD1
CDR3nt: TGTGCCAGCTCACCTGGGACAGCGAACACTGAAGCTTTCTTT
CDR3aa: CASSPGTANTEAFF

v_gene: TRBV28
abundance: .
j_gene: TRBJ1-3
d_gene: .
CDR3nt: TGTGCCGGAAGCTCTGGAAACACCATATATTTT
CDR3aa: CAGSSGNTIYF

v_gene: TRBV5-1
abundance: .
j_gene: TRBJ2-7
d_gene: TRBD1
CDR3nt: TGCGCCAGCAGCTTGGGGACAGGGGGAATCTACGAGCAGTACTTC
CDR3aa: CASSLGTGGIYEQYF

v_gene: TRBV28
abundance: .
j_gene: TRBJ1-2
d_gene: TRBD1
CDR3nt: TGTGCCAGCAGTTTAGGCGGTCAGGGGGCGGGCTATGGCTACACCTTC
CDR3aa: CASSLGGQGAGYGYTF

v_gene: TRBV27
abundance: .
j_gene: TRBJ1-2
d_gene: .
CDR3nt: TGTGCCACCCTACCTGGGACGGCTGATTCAGCCTACTATGGCTACACCTTC
CDR3aa: CATLPGTADSAYYGYTF

v_gene: TRBV30
abundance: .
j_gene: TRBJ1-1
d_gene: TRBD1
CDR3nt: TGTGCCTGGCATACACAGGGGGCGTGGGTCGAAGCTTTCTTT
CDR3aa: CAWHTQGAWVEAFF

v_gene: TRBV5-1
abundance: .
j_gene: TRBJ2-7
d_gene: TRBD1
CDR3nt: TGCGCCAGCAGCCACCAGGACAGGGTGGCCCACGAGCAGTACTTC
CDR3aa: CASSHQDRVAHEQYF

v_gene: TRBV5-1
abundance: few
j_gene: TRBJ1-6
d_gene: TRBD1
CDR3nt: TGCGCCAGCAGCCAGGAATCCGGGACAGGGACATCACCCCTCCACTTT
CDR3aa: CASSQESGTGTSPLHF

v_gene: TRBV7-9
abundance: .
j_gene: TRBJ2-2
d_gene: TRBD1
CDR3nt: TGTGCCAGCAGCTTAGTCCCGGGACAGGGTCTCTCTAATACCGGGGAGCTGTTTTTT
CDR3aa: CASSLVPGQGLSNTGELFF

v_gene: TRBV2
abundance: .
j_gene: TRBJ1-3
d_gene: .
CDR3nt: TGTGCCAGCACCGGACCGGGGGGTCCTGGAAACACCATATATTTT
CDR3aa: CASTGPGGPGNTIYF

v_gene: TRBV27
abundance: .
j_gene: TRBJ2-3
d_gene: TRBD2
CDR3nt: TGTGCCAGCAGTTTCGCCGGGACTAGCGGGAACCAACAGTATTTT
CDR3aa: CASSFAGTSGNQQYF

v_gene: TRBV6-1
abundance: .
j_gene: TRBJ1-2
d_gene: .
CDR3nt: TGTGCCAGCAGTGAACGTGGATGGGGGGCAGGGGCGGAGGGCTACACCTTC
CDR3aa: CASSERGWGAGAEGYTF